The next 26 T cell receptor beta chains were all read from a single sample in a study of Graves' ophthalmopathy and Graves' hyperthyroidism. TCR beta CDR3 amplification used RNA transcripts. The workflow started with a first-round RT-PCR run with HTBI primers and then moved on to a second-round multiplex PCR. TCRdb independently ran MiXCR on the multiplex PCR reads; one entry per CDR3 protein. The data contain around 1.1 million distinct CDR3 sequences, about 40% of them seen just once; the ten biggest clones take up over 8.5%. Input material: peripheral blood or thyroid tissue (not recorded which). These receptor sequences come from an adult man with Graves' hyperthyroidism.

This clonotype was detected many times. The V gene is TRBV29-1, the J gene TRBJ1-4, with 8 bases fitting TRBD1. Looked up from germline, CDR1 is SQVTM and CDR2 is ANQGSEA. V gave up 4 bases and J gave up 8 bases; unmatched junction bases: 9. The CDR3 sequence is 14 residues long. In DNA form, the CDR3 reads TGCAGCGTTGTGGAGTCAGGGGGCGGCGAAAAACTGTTTTTT. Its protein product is CSVVESGGGEKLFF. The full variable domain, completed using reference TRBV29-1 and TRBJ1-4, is SAVISQKPSRDICQRGTSLTIQCQVDSQVTMMFWYRQQPGQSLTLIATANQGSEATYESGFVIDKFPISRPNLTFSTLTVSNMSPEDSSIYLCSVVESGGGEKLFFGSGTQLSVL.

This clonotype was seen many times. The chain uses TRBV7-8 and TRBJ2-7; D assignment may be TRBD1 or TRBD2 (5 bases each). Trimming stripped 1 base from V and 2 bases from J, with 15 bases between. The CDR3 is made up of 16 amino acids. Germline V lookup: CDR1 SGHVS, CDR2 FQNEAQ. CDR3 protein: CASSLGRRGATYEQYF. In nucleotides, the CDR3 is TGTGCCAGCAGCTTAGGCCGGAGAGGGGCAACCTACGAGCAGTACTTC.

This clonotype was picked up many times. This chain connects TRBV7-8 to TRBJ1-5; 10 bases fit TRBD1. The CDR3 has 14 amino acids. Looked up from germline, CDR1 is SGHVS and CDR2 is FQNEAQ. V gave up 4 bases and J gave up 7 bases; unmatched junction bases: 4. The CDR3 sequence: CASSWDRGYQPQHF. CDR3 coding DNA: TGTGCCAGCAGCTGGGACAGGGGCTACCAGCCCCAGCATTTT.

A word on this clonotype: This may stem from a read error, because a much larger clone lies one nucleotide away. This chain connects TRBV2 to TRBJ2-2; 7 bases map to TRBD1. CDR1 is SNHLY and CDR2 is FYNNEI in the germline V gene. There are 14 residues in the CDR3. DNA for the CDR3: TGTGCAAGCACAGGACAGGAGAACACCGGGGAGCTGTTTTTT. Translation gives CASTGQENTGELFF.

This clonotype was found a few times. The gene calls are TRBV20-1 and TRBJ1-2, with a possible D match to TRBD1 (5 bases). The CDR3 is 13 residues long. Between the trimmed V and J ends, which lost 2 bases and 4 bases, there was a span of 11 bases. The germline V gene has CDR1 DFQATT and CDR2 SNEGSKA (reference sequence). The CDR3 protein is CSARMGDRYGYTF. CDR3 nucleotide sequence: TGCAGTGCTAGAATGGGGGACCGCTATGGCTACACCTTC.

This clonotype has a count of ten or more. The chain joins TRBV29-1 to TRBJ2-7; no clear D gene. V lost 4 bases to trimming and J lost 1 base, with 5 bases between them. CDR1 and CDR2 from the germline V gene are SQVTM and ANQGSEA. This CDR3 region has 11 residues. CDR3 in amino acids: CSVVKSYEQYF. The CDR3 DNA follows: TGCAGCGTTGTGAAGTCCTACGAGCAGTACTTC.

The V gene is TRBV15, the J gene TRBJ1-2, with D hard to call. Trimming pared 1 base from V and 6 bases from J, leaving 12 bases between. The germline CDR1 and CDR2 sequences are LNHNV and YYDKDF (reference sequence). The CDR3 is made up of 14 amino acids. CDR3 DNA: TGTGCCACCAGCAGAGTTGCTGATGGCGATGGCTACACCTTC. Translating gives CATSRVADGDGYTF.

In nucleotides, the CDR3 is TGTGCCAGCAGATCCATTCGGGACAAAGGCTCATCGTTATATGGCTACACCTTC. Translated: CASRSIRDKGSSLYGYTF. The chain has TRBV11-2 and TRBJ1-2; a possible D gene is TRBD1 (6 bases). From germline, CDR1 is SGHAT and CDR2 FQNNGV. The V end lost 6 bases, the J end lost 5 bases, and 28 bases lay between the germline ends. The CDR3 length is 18 residues.

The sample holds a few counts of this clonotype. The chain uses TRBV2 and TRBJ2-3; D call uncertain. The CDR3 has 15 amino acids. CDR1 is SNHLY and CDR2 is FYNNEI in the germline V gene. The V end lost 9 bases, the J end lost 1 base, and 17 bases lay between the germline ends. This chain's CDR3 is CASGTSSTRTDTQYF. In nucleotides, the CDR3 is TGTGCCAGTGGCACCAGCTCGACGCGCACAGATACGCAGTATTTT.

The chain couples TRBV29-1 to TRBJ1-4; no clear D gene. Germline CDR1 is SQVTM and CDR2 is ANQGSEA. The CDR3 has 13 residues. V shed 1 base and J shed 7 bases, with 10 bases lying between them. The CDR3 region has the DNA TGCAGCGTTGAAGGGGAGGGTGGTGAAAAACTGTTTTTT. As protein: CSVEGEGGEKLFF.

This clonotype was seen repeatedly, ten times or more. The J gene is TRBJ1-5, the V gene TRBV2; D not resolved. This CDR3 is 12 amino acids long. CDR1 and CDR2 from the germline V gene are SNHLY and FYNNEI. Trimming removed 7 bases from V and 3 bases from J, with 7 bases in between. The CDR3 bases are TGTGCCAGCAATCGGATCAATCAGCCCCAGCATTTT. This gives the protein CASNRINQPQHF.

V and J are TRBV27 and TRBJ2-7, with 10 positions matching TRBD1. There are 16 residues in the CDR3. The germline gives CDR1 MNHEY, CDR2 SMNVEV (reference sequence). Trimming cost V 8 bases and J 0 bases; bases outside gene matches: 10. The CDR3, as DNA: TGTGCCAGCGCACCGGGACAGGGGTCCAACTCCTACGAGCAGTACTTC. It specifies CASAPGQGSNSYEQYF.

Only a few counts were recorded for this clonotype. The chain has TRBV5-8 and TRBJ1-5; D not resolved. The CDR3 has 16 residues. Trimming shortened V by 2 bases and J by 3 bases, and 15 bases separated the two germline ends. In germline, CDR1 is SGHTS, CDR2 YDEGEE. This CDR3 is CASSFATASLNQPQHF. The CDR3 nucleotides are TGTGCCAGCAGCTTTGCGACTGCATCACTCAATCAGCCCCAGCATTTT.

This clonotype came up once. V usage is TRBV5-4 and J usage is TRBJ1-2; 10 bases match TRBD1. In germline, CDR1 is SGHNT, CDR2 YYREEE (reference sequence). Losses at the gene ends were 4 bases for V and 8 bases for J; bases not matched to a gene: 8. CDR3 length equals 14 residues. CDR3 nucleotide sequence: TGTGCCAGCAGCCCGACAGGGGGCGGGGAAGGCTACACCTTC. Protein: CASSPTGGGEGYTF. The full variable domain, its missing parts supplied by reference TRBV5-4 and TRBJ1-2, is ETGVTQSPTHLIKTRGQQVTLRCSSQSGHNTVSWYQQALGQGPQFIFQYYREEENGRGNFPPRFSGLQFPNYSSELNVNALELDDSALYLCASSPTGGGEGYTFGSGTRLTVV.

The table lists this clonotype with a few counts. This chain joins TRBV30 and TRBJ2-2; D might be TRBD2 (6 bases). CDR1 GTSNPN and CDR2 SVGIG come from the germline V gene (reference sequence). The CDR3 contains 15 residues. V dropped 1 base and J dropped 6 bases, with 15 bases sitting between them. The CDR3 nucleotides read TGTGCCTGGAGTGGGCCGGGAGTGGTACCCGGGGAGCTGTTTTTT. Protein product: CAWSGPGVVPGELFF.

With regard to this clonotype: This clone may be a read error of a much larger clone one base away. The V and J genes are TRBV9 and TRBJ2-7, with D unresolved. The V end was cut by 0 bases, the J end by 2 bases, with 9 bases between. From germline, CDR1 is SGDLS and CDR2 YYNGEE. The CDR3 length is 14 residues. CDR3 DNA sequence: TGTGCCAGCAGCGTAGACGTGTCGGCCTACGAGCAGTACTTC. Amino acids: CASSVDVSAYEQYF.

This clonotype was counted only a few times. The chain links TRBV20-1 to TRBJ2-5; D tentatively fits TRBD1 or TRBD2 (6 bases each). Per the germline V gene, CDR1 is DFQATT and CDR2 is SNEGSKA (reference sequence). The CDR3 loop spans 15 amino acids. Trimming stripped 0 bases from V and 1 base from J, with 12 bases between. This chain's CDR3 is CSARDGGTLQETQYF. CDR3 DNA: TGCAGTGCTAGAGATGGCGGGACACTCCAAGAGACCCAGTACTTC.

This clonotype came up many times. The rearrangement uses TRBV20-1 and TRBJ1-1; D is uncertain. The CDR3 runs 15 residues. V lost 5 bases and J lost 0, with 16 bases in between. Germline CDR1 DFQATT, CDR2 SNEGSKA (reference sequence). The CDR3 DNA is TGCAGTGCTGCCACCAGGAACCTACTGAACACTGAAGCTTTCTTT. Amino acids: CSAATRNLLNTEAFF.

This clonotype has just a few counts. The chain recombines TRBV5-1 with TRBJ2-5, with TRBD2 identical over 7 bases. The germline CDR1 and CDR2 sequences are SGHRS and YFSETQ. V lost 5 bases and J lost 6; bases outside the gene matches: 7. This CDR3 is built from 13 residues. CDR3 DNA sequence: TGCGCCAGCAGTCCGACTAGCTTGCAGACCCAGTACTTC. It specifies CASSPTSLQTQYF.

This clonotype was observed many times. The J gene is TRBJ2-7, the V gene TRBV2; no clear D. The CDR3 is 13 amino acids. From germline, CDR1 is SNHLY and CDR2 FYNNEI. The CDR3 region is CACYPTVSYEQYF. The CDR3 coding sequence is TGTGCATGTTACCCCACAGTCTCCTACGAGCAGTACTTC.

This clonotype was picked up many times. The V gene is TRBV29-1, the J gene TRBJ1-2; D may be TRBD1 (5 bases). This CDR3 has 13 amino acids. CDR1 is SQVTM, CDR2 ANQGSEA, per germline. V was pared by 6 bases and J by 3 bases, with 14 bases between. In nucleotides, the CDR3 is TGCAGCGTCGTAGACAGTAGGGACTATGGCTACACCTTC. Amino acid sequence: CSVVDSRDYGYTF.

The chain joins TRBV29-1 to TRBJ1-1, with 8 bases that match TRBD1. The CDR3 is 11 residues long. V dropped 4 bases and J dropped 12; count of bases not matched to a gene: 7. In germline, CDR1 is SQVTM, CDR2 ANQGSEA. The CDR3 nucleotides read TGCAGCGTTGGACAGGGGTATCGGTCTTTCTTT. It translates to CSVGQGYRSFF.

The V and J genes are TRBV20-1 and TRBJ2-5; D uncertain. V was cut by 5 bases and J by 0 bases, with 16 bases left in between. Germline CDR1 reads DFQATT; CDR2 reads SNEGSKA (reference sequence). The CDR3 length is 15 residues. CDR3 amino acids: CSASPLSAYQETQYF. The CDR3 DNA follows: TGCAGTGCTTCCCCCCTTTCGGCCTACCAAGAGACCCAGTACTTC.

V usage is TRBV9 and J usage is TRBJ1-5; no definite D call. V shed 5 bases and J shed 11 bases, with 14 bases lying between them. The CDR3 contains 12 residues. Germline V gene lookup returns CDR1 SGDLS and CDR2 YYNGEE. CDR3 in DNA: TGTGCCAGCAGTCGGACGTCGGAGACCCAGCATTTT. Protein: CASSRTSETQHF.

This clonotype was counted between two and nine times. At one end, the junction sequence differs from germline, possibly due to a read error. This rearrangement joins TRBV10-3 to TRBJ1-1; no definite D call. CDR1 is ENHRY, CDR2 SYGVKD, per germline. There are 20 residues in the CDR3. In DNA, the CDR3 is TGTGCCAGCAGTTACACGTGGGCCGATGGGCTTCCCGAGTTGGGCACTGAAGCTTTCTTT. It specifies CASSYTWADGLPELGTEAFF.

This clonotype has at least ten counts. CDR3: CASSFLGSETEAFF. CDR3 sequence (DNA): TGTGCCAGCAGCTTCTTGGGGAGTGAAACTGAAGCTTTCTTT. The V gene is TRBV7-9, the J gene TRBJ1-1; D not resolved. Germline loops: CDR1 SEHNR, CDR2 FQNEAQ (reference sequence). The CDR3 has 14 amino acids. The V and J ends lost 3 bases and 5 bases respectively, with 13 bases between them.